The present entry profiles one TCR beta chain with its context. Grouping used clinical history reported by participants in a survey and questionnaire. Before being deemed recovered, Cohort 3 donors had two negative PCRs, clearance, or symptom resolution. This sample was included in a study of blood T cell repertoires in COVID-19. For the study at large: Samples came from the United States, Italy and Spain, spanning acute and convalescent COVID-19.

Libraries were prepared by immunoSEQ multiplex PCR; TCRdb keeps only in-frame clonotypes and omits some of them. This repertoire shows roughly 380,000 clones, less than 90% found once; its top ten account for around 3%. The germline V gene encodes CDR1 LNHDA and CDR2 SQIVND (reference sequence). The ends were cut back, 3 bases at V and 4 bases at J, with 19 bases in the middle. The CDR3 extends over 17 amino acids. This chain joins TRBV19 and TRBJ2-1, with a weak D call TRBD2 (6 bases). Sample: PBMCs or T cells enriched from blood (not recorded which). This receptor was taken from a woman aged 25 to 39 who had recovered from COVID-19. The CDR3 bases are TGTGCCAGTAGTATCGGGGGAAGACTCGCAACTTACAATGAGCAGTTCTTC. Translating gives CASSIGGRLATYNEQFF.